Following are 21 T cell receptor beta chains from one sample sequenced in a study of T cell responses to AZD1222 COVID-19 vaccine. TCRdb's table, derived via immunoSEQ multiplex PCR, lists solely in-frame clones and lacks some. The sample has under 130,000 clones; around 90% are singletons. Here the sequenced sample was peripheral blood, taken on day 0 of AZD1222 vaccination. Every receptor here comes from an adult in good health.

V and J are TRBV6-5 and TRBJ2-7, with 10 bases aligning to TRBD2. This CDR3 is 15 amino acids long. Unmatched junction bases numbered 11, after V lost 6 bases and J lost 6 bases. Germline V gene lookup returns CDR1 MNHEY and CDR2 SVGAGI. CDR3: CASSFSGTSVGEQYF. In DNA, the CDR3 is TGTGCCAGCAGCTTCTCCGGGACTAGCGTGGGCGAGCAGTACTTC.

The CDR3 is CASSEPPLDEQFF. In DNA, the CDR3 is TGTGCCAGCAGTGAACCCCCTCTGGATGAGCAGTTCTTC. The rearrangement links TRBV2 to TRBJ2-1; D call uncertain. Germline values: CDR1 SNHLY, CDR2 FYNNEI. The CDR3 spans 13 residues. Trimming took off 2 bases at V and 8 bases at J, with 10 bases between the two ends. Full variable domain (rest looked up from reference TRBV2 and TRBJ2-1): EPEVTQTPSHQVTQMGQEVILRCVPISNHLYFYWYRQILGQKVEFLVSFYNNEISEKSEIFDDQFSVERPDGSNFTLKIRSTKLEDSAMYFCASSEPPLDEQFFGPGTRLTVL.

This chain uses TRBV6-5 with TRBJ1-2, with 8 bases identical to TRBD1. Looked up from germline, CDR1 is MNHEY and CDR2 is SVGAGI. Germline trimming cut 6 bases from V and 4 bases from J; bases unmatched to any gene: 4. This CDR3 region has 13 residues. CDR3 loop: CASRAGTGYGYTF. The CDR3 region has the DNA TGTGCCAGCAGAGCCGGGACAGGCTATGGCTACACCTTC.

The gene calls are TRBV9 and TRBJ1-1; tentatively, D is TRBD1 (5 bases). Trimming removed 4 bases at V and 5 bases at J, with 12 bases between. This CDR3 is 13 amino acids long. The germline V gene has CDR1 SGDLS and CDR2 YYNGEE. The DNA for the CDR3 is TGTGCCAGCAGCTCCGGGGGGGGAACTGAAGCTTTCTTT. Encoded protein: CASSSGGGTEAFF.

The chain recombines TRBV4-1 with TRBJ1-5, with 9 bases identical to TRBD1. J lost 5 bases, V lost 3 bases, and 2 bases had no gene match. Germline values: CDR1 MGHRA, CDR2 YSYEKL. The CDR3 has 14 amino acids. CDR3 sequence reads: CASSQGQGHQPQHF. The CDR3 nucleotides are TGCGCCAGCAGCCAGGGACAGGGACATCAGCCCCAGCATTTT.

The chain combines TRBV13 with TRBJ2-5, with D perhaps assigned TRBD1 or TRBD2 (5 bases each). The CDR3 has 13 residues. The germline V gene has CDR1 PRHDT and CDR2 FYEKMQ (reference sequence). Deletions cut 0 bases from V and 3 bases from J, with 5 bases between. CDR3 sequence: CASSLGGEETQYF. CDR3 nucleotides: TGTGCCAGCAGCTTAGGGGGGGAAGAGACCCAGTACTTC. Supplemented by reference TRBV13 and TRBJ2-5, the full variable domain reads AAGVIQSPRHLIKEKRETATLKCYPIPRHDTVYWYQQGPGQDPQFLISFYEKMQSDKGSIPDRFSAQQFSDYHSELNMSSLELGDSALYFCASSLGGEETQYFGPGTRLLVL.

The chain uses TRBV5-1 and TRBJ2-3; TRBD2 agrees at 9 bases. The ends lost 0 bases at V and 4 bases at J; junction bases unmatched: 3. The germline V gene encodes CDR1 SGHRS and CDR2 YFSETQ. The CDR3 spans 15 residues. The CDR3 loop is CASSLVLAGADTQYF. The CDR3 DNA sequence: TGCGCCAGCAGCTTGGTATTAGCGGGAGCAGATACGCAGTATTTT. Full variable domain (missing parts from reference TRBV5-1 and TRBJ2-3): KAGVTQTPRYLIKTRGQQVTLSCSPISGHRSVSWYQQTPGQGLQFLFEYFSETQRNKGNFPGRFSGRQFSNSRSEMNVSTLELGDSALYLCASSLVLAGADTQYFGPGTRLTVL.

This sequence joins TRBV15 and TRBJ1-5; D ambiguous. Looked up from germline, CDR1 is LNHNV and CDR2 is YYDKDF (reference sequence). V lost 8 bases, J lost 5 bases, and 10 bases lay in between. This CDR3 is built from 12 residues. The CDR3 bases are TGTGCCACCCGGAACGGAGATCAGCCCCAGCATTTT. This codes for CATRNGDQPQHF.

CDR3 nucleotide sequence: TGTGCCAGCAGCTTAGAGAGAGCGTATGAGCAGTACTTC. Its translation: CASSLERAYEQYF. The chain has TRBV7-2 and TRBJ2-7; D is undetermined. V was trimmed by 1 base and J by 7 bases, leaving 11 bases between them. CDR3 size: 13 residues. Germline CDR1 reads SGHTA; CDR2 reads FQGNSA.

V usage is TRBV2 and J usage is TRBJ2-3; D ambiguous. Deletions cut 8 bases from V and 5 bases from J, with 17 bases between. Germline V gene sequence: CDR1 SNHLY, CDR2 FYNNEI. The CDR3 sequence is 14 residues long. CDR3 amino acids: CASGKGNFGDTQYF. The CDR3 region has the DNA TGTGCCAGCGGGAAGGGAAATTTTGGAGATACGCAGTATTTT.

This rearrangement joins TRBV28 to TRBJ1-1, with a tentative D call TRBD1 (6 bases). CDR1 MDHEN and CDR2 SYDVKM come from the germline V gene. V was cut by 3 bases and J by 0 bases, with 11 bases left in between. This CDR3 has 15 residues. The CDR3 DNA follows: TGTGCCAGCAGTTTGGAGGGGGAGATGAACACTGAAGCTTTCTTT. Encoded protein: CASSLEGEMNTEAFF.

The V call is TRBV5-1, the J call TRBJ2-1, with D unresolved. The V end lost 1 base, the J end lost 7 bases, and 9 bases lay between the germline ends. Germline V CDR1 and CDR2: SGHRS, YFSETQ. The CDR3 runs 13 residues. CDR3 loop: CASSLYSVNEQFF. The CDR3 bases are TGCGCCAGCAGCTTGTACTCGGTAAATGAGCAGTTCTTC.

The table lists this clone with a few counts. The V call is TRBV3-1 (or the pseudogene TRBV3-2), the J call TRBJ2-1; D call uncertain. Germline CDR1 LGHDT, CDR2 YNNKEL (reference sequence). Trimming removed 5 bases from V and 6 bases from J, with 17 bases in between. This CDR3 is built from 15 residues. DNA of the CDR3: TGTGCCAGCAGCTACCAAGAATCTACCGGCAATGAGCAGTTCTTC. Residues: CASSYQESTGNEQFF.

V is TRBV30 and J is TRBJ2-4; TRBD2 matches at 7 bases. Per germline, CDR1 GTSNPN and CDR2 SVGIG (reference sequence). V was pared by 4 bases and J by 6 bases, with 9 bases of the junction left unmatched. The CDR3 extends over 14 amino acids. The CDR3 nucleotides are TGTGCCTGGACTCTTGGGGGGGGAGGAAACATTCAGTACTTC. Translation: CAWTLGGGGNIQYF.

The V gene is TRBV9, the J gene TRBJ2-1, with 8 bases identical to TRBD2. This CDR3 has 17 residues. V trimming: 3 bases; J trimming: 0 bases; junction bases outside the gene matches: 8. In germline, CDR1 is SGDLS, CDR2 YYNGEE. Written as DNA, the CDR3 is TGTGCCAGCAGCGCTTTAGCGGGAAGGAGCTCCTACAATGAGCAGTTCTTC. Its protein is CASSALAGRSSYNEQFF.

The chain couples TRBV11-2 to TRBJ2-1; TRBD1 agrees at 9 bases. With V trimmed by 1 base and J by 7 bases, 8 bases remained unmatched. CDR3 length: 16 amino acids. Germline V lookup: CDR1 SGHAT, CDR2 FQNNGV. CDR3 loop: CASSLAPGQGRNEQFF. The DNA for the CDR3 is TGTGCCAGCAGCTTAGCCCCGGGACAGGGTAGAAATGAGCAGTTCTTC. Supplemented by reference TRBV11-2 and TRBJ2-1, the full variable domain reads EAGVAQSPRYKIIEKRQSVAFWCNPISGHATLYWYQQILGQGPKLLIQFQNNGVVDDSQLPKDRFSAERLKGVDSTLKIQPAKLEDSAVYLCASSLAPGQGRNEQFFGPGTRLTVL.

This chain uses TRBV5-1 with TRBJ2-7, with TRBD2 identical over 8 bases. The ends lost 0 bases at V and 3 bases at J; junction bases unmatched: 5. Per germline, CDR1 SGHRS and CDR2 YFSETQ. There are 15 residues in the CDR3. The CDR3 is CASSLGSGNFYEQYF. The CDR3 bases are TGCGCCAGCAGCTTGGGTAGCGGGAATTTCTACGAGCAGTACTTC.

V and J are TRBV19 and TRBJ1-1, with a tentative D call TRBD1 (5 bases). The CDR3 loop spans 13 amino acids. The germline V and J ends were trimmed by 7 bases and 4 bases, with 13 bases remaining between them. From germline, CDR1 is LNHDA and CDR2 SQIVND (reference sequence). CDR3 DNA sequence: TGTGCCAGTAAGGAGGGGACCAGCACTGAAGCTTTCTTT. This gives the protein CASKEGTSTEAFF.

This clone occurred once. This rearrangement joins TRBV6-5 to TRBJ1-6; D gene uncertain. Trimming stripped 6 bases from V and 7 bases from J, with 7 bases between. Germline CDR1 MNHEY, CDR2 SVGAGI. This CDR3 region has 12 residues. This CDR3 is CASRAVNSPLHF. CDR3 sequence (DNA): TGTGCCAGCAGGGCCGTCAATTCACCCCTCCACTTT.

The chain couples TRBV5-1 to TRBJ2-2; no clear D. Between the trimmed V and J ends, which lost 0 bases and 6 bases, there was a span of 6 bases. The CDR3 is 13 amino acids. CDR1 and CDR2 from the germline V gene are SGHRS and YFSETQ. CDR3 bases: TGCGCCAGCAGCTTGGTTGGGGCCGGGGAGCTGTTTTTT. Encoded protein: CASSLVGAGELFF.

This clone was counted between two and nine times. The rearrangement joins TRBV7-8 to TRBJ2-1; 15 nucleotides line up with TRBD2. With V trimmed by 5 bases and J by 7 bases, 15 bases remained unmatched. Germline CDR1 SGHVS, CDR2 FQNEAQ. This CDR3 is built from 19 residues. As DNA, the CDR3 is TGTGCCAGCAGCGCATATCCGGGACTAGCGGGAGGAACGGCTAATGAGCAGTTCTTC. This encodes CASSAYPGLAGGTANEQFF.